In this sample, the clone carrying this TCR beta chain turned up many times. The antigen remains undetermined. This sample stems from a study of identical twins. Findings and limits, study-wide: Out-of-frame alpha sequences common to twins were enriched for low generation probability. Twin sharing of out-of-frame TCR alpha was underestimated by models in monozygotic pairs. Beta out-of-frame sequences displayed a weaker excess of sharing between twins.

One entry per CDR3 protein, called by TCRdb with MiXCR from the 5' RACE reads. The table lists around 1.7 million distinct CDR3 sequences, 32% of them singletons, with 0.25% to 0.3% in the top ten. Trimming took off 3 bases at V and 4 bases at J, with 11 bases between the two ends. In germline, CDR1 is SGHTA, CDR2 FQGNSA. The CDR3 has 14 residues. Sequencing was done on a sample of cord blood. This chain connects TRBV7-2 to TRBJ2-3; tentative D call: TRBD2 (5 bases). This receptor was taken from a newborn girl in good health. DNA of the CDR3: TGTGCCAGCAGCTTGACGGGATACTCAGATACGCAGTATTTT. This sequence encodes CASSLTGYSDTQYF.